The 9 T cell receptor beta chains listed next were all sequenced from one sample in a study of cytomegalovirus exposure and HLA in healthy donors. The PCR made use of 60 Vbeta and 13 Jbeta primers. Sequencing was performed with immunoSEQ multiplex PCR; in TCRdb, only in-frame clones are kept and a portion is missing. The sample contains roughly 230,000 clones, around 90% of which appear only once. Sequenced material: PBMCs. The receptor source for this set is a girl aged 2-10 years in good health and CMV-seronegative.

Written as DNA, the CDR3 is TGCGCCAGCAGCTTGGCCTTGGTAGGAACCAGGAACGAGCAGTACTTC. Translation gives CASSLALVGTRNEQYF. This chain links TRBV5-1 with TRBJ2-7; no definite D call. CDR1 is SGHRS, CDR2 YFSETQ, per germline. This CDR3 is 16 amino acids long. The V end was cut by 0 bases, the J end by 5 bases, with 18 bases between.

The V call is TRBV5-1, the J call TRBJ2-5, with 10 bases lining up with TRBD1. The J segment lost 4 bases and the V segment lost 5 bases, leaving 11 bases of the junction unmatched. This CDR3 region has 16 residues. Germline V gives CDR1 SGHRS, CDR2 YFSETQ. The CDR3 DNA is TGCGCCAGCAGTCCCCAACCGGGACAGGGGCTAGAGACCCAGTACTTC. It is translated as CASSPQPGQGLETQYF.

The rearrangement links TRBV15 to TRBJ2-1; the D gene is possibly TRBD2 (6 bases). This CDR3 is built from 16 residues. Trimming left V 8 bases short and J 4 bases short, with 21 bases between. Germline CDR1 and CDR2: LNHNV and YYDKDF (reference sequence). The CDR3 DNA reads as TGTGCCACCGCCCCTGGGGTGGAGGGCCCGTACAATGAGCAGTTCTTC. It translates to CATAPGVEGPYNEQFF. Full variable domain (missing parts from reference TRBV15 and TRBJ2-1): DAMVIQNPRYQVTQFGKPVTLSCSQTLNHNVMYWYQQKSSQAPKLLFHYYDKDFNNEADTPDNFQSRRPNTSFCFLDIRSPGLGDTAMYLCATAPGVEGPYNEQFFGPGTRLTVL.

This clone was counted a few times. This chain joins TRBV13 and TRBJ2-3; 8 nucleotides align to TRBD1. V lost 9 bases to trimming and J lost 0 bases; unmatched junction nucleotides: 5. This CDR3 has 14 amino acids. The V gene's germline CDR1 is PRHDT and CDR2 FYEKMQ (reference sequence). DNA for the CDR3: TGTGCCAGTACGGACAGGGCGAGCACAGATACGCAGTATTTT. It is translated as CASTDRASTDTQYF.

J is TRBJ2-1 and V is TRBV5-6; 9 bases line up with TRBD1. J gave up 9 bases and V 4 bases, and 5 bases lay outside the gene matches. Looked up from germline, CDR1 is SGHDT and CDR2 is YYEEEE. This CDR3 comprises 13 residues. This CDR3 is CASSRTGVSEQFF. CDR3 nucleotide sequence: TGTGCCAGCAGCAGGACAGGGGTGAGTGAGCAGTTCTTC. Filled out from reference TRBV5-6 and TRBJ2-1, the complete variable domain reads DAGVTQSPTHLIKTRGQQVTLRCSPKSGHDTVSWYQQALGQGPQFIFQYYEEEERQRGNFPDRFSGHQFPNYSSELNVNALLLGDSALYLCASSRTGVSEQFFGPGTRLTVL.

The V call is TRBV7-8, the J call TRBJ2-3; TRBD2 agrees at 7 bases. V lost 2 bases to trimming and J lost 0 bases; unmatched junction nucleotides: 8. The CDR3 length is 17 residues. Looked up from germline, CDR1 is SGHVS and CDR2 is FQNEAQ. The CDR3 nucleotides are TGTGCCAGCAGCTTATGGACATTGCGGGGGAGCACAGATACGCAGTATTTT. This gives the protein CASSLWTLRGSTDTQYF.

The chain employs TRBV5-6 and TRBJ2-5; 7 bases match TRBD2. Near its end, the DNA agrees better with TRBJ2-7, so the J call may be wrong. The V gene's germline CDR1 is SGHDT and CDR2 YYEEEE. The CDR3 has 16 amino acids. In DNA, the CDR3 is TGTGCCAGCAGCTATGGGGAGACTAGCAGTCCCTACGAGCAGTACTTC. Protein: CASSYGETSSPYEQYF.

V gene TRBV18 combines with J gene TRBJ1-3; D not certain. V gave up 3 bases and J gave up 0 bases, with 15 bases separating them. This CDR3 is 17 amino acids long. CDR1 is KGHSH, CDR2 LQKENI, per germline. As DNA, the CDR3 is TGTGCCAGCTCACCGCGGGAACCGCAGAGCTCTGGAAACACCATATATTTT. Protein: CASSPREPQSSGNTIYF. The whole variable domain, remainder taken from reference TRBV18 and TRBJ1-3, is NAGVMQNPRHLVRRRGQEARLRCSPMKGHSHVYWYRQLPEEGLKFMVYLQKENIIDESGMPKERFSAEFPKEGPSILRIQQVVRGDSAAYFCASSPREPQSSGNTIYFGEGSWLTVV.

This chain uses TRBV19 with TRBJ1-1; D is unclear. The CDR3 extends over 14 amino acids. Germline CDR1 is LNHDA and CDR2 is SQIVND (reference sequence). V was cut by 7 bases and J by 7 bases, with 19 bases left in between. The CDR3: CASTPGWAAIEAFF. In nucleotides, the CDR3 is TGTGCCAGTACCCCAGGTTGGGCAGCCATTGAAGCTTTCTTT.